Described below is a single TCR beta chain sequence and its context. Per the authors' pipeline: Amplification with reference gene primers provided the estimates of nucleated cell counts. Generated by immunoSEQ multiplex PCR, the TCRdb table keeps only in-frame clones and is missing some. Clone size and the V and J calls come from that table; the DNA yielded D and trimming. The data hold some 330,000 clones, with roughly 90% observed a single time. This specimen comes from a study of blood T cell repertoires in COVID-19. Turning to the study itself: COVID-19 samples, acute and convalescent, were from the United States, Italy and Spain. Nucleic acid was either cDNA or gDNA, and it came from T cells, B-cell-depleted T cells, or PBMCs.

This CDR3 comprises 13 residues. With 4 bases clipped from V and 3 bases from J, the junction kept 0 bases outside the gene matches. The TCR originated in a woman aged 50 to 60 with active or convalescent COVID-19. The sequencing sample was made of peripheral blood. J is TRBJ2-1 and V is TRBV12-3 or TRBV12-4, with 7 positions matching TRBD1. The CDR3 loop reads CASSWDSYNEQFF. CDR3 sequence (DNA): TGTGCCAGCAGTTGGGACAGCTACAATGAGCAGTTCTTC.